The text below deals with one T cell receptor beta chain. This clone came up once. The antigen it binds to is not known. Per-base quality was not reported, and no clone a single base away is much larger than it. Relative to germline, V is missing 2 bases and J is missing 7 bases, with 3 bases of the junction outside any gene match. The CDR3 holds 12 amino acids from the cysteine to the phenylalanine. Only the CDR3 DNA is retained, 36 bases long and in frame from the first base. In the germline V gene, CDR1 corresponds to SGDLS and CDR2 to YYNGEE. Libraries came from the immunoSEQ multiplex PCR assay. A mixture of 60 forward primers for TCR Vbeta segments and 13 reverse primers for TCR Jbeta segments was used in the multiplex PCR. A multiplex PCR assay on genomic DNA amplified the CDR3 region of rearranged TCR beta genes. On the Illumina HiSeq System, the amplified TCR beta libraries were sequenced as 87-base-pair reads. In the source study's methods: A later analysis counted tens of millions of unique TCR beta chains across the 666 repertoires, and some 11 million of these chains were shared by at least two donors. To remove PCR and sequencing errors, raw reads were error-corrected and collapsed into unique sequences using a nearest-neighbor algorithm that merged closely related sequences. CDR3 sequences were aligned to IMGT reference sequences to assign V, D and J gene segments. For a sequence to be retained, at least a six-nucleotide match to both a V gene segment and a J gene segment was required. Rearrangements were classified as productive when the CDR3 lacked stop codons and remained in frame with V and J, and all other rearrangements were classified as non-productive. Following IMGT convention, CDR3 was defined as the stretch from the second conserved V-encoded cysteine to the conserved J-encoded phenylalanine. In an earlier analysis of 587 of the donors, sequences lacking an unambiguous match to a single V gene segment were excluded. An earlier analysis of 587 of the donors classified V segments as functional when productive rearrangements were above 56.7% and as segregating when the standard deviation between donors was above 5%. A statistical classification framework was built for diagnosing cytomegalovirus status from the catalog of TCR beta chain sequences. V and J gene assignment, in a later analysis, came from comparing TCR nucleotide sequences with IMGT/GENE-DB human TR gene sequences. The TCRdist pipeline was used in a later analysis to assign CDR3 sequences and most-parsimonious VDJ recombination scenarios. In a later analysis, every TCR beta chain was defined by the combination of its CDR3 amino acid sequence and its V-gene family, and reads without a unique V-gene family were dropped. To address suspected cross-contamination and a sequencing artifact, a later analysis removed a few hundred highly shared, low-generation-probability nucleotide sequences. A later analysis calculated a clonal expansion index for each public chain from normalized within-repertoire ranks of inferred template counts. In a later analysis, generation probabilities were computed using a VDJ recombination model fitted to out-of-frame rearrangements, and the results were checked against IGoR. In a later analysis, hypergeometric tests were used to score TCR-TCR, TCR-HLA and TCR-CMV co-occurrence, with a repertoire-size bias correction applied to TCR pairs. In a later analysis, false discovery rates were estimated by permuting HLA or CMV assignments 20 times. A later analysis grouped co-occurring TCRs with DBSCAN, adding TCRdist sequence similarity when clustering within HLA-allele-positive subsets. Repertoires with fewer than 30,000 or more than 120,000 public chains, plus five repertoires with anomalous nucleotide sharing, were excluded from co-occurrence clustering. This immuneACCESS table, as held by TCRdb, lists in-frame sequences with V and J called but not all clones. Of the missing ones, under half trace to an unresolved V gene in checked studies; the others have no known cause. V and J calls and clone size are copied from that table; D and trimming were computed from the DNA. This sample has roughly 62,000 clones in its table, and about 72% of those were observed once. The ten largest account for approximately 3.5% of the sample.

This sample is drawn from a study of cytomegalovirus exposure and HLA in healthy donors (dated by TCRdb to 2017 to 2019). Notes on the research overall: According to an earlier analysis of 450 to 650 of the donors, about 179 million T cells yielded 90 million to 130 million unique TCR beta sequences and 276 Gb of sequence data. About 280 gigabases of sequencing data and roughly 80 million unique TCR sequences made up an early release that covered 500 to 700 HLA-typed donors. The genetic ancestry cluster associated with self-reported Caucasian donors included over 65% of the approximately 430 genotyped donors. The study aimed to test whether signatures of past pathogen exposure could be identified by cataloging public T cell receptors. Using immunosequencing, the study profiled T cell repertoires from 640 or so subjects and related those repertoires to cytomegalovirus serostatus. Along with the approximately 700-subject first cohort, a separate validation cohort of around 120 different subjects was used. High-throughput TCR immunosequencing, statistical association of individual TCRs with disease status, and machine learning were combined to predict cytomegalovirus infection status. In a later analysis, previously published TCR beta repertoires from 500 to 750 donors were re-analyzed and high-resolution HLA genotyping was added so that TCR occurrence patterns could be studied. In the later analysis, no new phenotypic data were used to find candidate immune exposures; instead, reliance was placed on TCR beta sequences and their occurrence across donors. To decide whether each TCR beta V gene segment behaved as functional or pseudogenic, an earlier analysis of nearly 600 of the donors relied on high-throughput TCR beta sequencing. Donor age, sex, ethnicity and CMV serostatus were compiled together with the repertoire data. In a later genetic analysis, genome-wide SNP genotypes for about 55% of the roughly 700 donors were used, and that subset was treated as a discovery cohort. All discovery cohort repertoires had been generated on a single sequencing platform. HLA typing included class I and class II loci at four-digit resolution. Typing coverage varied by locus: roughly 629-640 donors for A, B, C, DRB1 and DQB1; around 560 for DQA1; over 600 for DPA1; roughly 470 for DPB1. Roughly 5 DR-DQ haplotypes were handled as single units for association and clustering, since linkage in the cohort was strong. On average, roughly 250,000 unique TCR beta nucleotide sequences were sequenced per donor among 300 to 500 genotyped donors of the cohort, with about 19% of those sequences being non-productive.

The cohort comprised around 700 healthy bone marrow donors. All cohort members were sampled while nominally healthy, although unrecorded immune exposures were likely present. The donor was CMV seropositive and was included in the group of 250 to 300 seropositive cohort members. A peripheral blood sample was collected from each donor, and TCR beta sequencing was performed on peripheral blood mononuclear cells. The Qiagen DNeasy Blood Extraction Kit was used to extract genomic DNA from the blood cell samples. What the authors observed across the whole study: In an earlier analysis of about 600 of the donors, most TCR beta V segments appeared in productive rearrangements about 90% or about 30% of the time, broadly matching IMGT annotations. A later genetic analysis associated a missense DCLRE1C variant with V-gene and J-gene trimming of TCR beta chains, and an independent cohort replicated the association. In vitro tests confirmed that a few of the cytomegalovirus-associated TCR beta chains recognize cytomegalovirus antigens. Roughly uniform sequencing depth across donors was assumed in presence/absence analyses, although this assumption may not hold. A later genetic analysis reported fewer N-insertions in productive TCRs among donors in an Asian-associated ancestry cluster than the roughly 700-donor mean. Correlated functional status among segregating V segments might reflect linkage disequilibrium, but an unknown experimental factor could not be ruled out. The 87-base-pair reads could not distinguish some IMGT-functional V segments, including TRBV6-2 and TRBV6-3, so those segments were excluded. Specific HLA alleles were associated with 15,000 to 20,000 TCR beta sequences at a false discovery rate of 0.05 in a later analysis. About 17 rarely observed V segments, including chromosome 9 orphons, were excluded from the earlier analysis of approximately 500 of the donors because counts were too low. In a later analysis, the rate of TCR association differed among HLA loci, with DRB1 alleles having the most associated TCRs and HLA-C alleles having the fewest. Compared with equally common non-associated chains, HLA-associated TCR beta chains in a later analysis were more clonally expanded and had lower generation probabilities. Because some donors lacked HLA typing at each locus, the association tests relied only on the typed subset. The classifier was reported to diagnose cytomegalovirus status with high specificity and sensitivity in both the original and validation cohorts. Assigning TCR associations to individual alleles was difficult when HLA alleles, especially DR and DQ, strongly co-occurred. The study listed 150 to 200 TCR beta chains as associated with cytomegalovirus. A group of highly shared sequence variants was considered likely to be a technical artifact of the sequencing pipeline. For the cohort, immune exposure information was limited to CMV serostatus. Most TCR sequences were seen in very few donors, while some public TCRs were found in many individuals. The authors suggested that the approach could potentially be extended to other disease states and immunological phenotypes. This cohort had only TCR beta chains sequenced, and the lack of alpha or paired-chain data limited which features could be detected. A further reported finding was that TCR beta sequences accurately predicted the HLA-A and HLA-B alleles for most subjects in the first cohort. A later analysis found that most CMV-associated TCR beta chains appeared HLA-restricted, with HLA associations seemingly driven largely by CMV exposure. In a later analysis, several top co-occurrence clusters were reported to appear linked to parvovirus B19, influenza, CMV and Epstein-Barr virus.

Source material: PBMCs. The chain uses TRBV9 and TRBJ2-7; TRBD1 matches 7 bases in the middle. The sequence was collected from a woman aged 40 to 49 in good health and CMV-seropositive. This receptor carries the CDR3 CASSVQGDEQYF. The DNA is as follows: TGTGCCAGCAGCGTTCAGGGGGATGAGCAGTACTTC.